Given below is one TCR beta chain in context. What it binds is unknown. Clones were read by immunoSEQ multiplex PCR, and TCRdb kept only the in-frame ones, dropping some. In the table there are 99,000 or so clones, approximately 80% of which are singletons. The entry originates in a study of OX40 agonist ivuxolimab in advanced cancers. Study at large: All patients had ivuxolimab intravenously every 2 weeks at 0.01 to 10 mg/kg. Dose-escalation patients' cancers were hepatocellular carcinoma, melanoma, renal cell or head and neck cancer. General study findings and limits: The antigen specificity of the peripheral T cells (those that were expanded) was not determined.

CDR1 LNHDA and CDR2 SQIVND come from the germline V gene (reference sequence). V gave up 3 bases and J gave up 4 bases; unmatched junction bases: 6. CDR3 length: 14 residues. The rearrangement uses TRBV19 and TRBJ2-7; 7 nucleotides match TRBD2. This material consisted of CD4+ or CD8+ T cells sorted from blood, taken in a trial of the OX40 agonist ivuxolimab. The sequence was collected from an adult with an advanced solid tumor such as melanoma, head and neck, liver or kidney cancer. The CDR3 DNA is TGTGCCAGTAGTATGGGCGGGAGTGGTTACGAGCAGTACTTC. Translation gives CASSMGGSGYEQYF.